The 10 T cell receptor beta chains presented below share a single source sample, sequenced in a study of blood T cells in healthy people across ages. Then a second PCR, running about 7 to 11 cycles, was carried out with a sample-barcoded 5' primer and a J-beta primer mix. TCRdb processed the 5' RACE reads anew with MiXCR; each CDR3 protein has one entry. The table lists 1,100,000 or so distinct CDR3 sequences, under 45% of them singletons, with under 20% in the top ten. Sequencing input: blood. These receptors came from a woman in her fifties or sixties in good health.

This clonotype came up once. One end of the junction varies from germline; a read error may be responsible. The rearrangement joins TRBV3-1 to TRBJ2-5; D tentatively reads TRBD1 or TRBD2 (5 bases each). The germline gives CDR1 LGHDT, CDR2 YNNKEL (reference sequence). The CDR3 has 16 amino acids. The CDR3 protein is CASSQGFFGEGETQYF. CDR3 nucleotides: TGTGCCAGCAGCCAAGGTTTCTTCGGGGAAGGGGAGACCCAGTACTTT.

The chain has TRBV10-3 and TRBJ2-5; a weak D match, TRBD2 (5 bases). The germline V and J ends were trimmed by 7 bases and 11 bases, with 17 bases remaining between them. Germline V gives CDR1 ENHRY, CDR2 SYGVKD. The CDR3 is made up of 12 amino acids. The CDR3 DNA reads as TGTGCCATCACAACTAGGCTGGGTGAGCAGTACTTC. Protein product: CAITTRLGEQYF.

The chain uses TRBV12-3 or TRBV12-4 and TRBJ2-5; 7 positions match TRBD1. The CDR3 covers 14 residues. V shed 11 bases and J 1 base; nucleotides not matched to a gene: 10. CDR3 loop: CAGDRTGVQETQYF. In nucleotides, the CDR3 is TGTGCCGGGGATAGGACAGGCGTCCAAGAGACCCAGTACTTC.

About this clonotype: The junction departs from the called germline gene at one end, perhaps through a read error. The chain employs TRBV3-1 and TRBJ1-2, with 9 positions matching TRBD1. Germline values: CDR1 LGHDT, CDR2 YNNKEL (reference sequence). The CDR3 has 13 residues. Written as DNA, the CDR3 is TGTGCCGGCAGCCAGACGACAGGGGGAGGCTACACCTTC. As protein: CAGSQTTGGGYTF.

V and J are TRBV12-3 or TRBV12-4 and TRBJ1-1, with D perhaps TRBD1 (5 bases). The CDR3 has 14 amino acids. The ends were cut back, 7 bases at V and 4 bases at J, with 16 bases in the middle. The CDR3 sequence: CASTSGGGFTEAFF. The CDR3 DNA reads as TGTGCCAGCACCTCAGGTGGGGGGTTCACTGAAGCTTTCTTT.

This clonotype was detected a few times. This chain joins TRBV29-1 and TRBJ2-7; 14 bases are a match to TRBD2. Trimming took 0 bases from V and 6 from J; bases not matched to a gene: 10. Germline CDR1 and CDR2: SQVTM and ANQGSEA. The CDR3 length is 17 residues. CDR3 protein: CSVEDDRGLAGASEQYF. CDR3 coding DNA: TGCAGCGTTGAAGATGATCGGGGACTAGCGGGAGCAAGCGAGCAGTACTTC.

The chain is built from TRBV5-6 and TRBJ2-1; 10 positions agree with TRBD2. With V trimmed by 2 bases and J by 10 bases, 9 bases remained unmatched. Germline V lookup: CDR1 SGHDT, CDR2 YYEEEE. The CDR3 has 15 residues. The CDR3 reads CASSFLRTSGYEQFF. The CDR3 region has the DNA TGTGCCAGCAGCTTTCTCAGGACTAGCGGTTACGAGCAGTTCTTC.

This chain uses TRBV5-1 with TRBJ2-7; the D gene is possibly TRBD1 (5 bases). The CDR3 contains 13 residues. V gave up 4 bases and J gave up 5 bases, with 13 bases separating them. The germline V gene encodes CDR1 SGHRS and CDR2 YFSETQ. CDR3 residues: CASSPQGFNEQYF. The CDR3 nucleotides are TGCGCCAGCAGCCCCCAGGGATTCAACGAGCAGTACTTC.

The J gene is TRBJ2-7, the V gene TRBV5-6; D remains ambiguous. The J call is in doubt because the DNA end fits TRBJ2-5 better. Germline lookup yields CDR1 SGHDT and CDR2 YYEEEE. This CDR3 spans 17 amino acids. The CDR3 sequence is CASSLPSSSEFQETQYF. The CDR3 nucleotides are TGTGCCAGCAGCTTGCCGAGCAGCAGCGAGTTTCAAGAGACCCAGTACTTC.

This sequence joins TRBV29-1 and TRBJ2-6; D is unclear. Germline-derived CDR1 and CDR2 are SQVTM and ANQGSEA. The CDR3 spans 17 residues. Trimming cost V 6 bases and J 2 bases, with 20 bases left between them. The CDR3 coding sequence is TGCAGCGTCGCTACGCTCCCTCTGGCGGCTGGGGCCAACGTCCTGACTTTC. Translated: CSVATLPLAAGANVLTF.